These T cell receptor beta chains were read from a single sample in a study of blood T cells in healthy people across ages. TCRdb itself ran the 5' RACE reads through MiXCR, one entry per CDR3 protein. The sample contains roughly 700,000 distinct CDR3 sequences, 45% to 50% of which appear only once. Material for sequencing was blood. Source of these receptors: a woman aged 55 to 70 in good health. CDR3s leave out the opening cysteine and the closing phenylalanine or tryptophan.

j_call | v_call | cdr3_aa
TRBJ1-5 | TRBV12-3/TRBV12-4 | ASSLEVGQPQH
TRBJ2-1 | TRBV6-1 | ASSDPGLAVQGAYNEQF
TRBJ1-1 | TRBV29-1 | SGGDVFTEAF
TRBJ2-7 | TRBV20-1 | SANRPGREQY
TRBJ1-2 | TRBV18 | ASSPQDRGGRGRYT
TRBJ2-7 | TRBV4-2 | ASSLIPGLAGDYEQY
TRBJ2-1 | TRBV20-1 | SARALSGSYNEQF
TRBJ2-7 | TRBV20-1 | SANTENNYEQY
TRBJ2-5 | TRBV5-1 | ASVETPGETQY
TRBJ2-7 | TRBV12-3/TRBV12-4 | ASSLSGQVYEQY
TRBJ1-2 | TRBV9 | ASSAYREGDYGYT
TRBJ2-1 | TRBV13 | ASSLGGQGAYNEQF
TRBJ2-4 | TRBV5-1 | ASGDRAGEQY
TRBJ2-7 | TRBV20-1 | SARESTDYEQY
TRBJ2-3 | TRBV27 | ASRVGASGRGRADTQY
TRBJ2-1 | TRBV13 | ASSFGAITGHEQF
TRBJ1-4 | TRBV5-1 | ASSLFARGEKLF
TRBJ2-7 | TRBV7-3 | ASSRTNLYEQY
TRBJ2-1 | TRBV27 | ASSLRGLHNEQF
TRBJ1-4 | TRBV7-2 | ASSRERGWLGKLF
TRBJ1-5 | TRBV10-3 | AISDQGQPHH
TRBJ2-3 | TRBV7-2 | ASGAGTSADTQY
TRBJ1-2 | TRBV28 | ASSQTGVGGYT
TRBJ2-3 | TRBV4-2 | ASSHSPPVGRDTQY
TRBJ2-5 | TRBV7-2 | ASSRGASLYNEQY
TRBJ2-5 | TRBV12-5 | ASAPPGKQETQY
TRBJ1-1 | TRBV27 | ASRGAETEAF
TRBJ2-7 | TRBV9 | ASSLTGVGNEQY
TRBJ2-7 | TRBV7-2 | ASSLDRTFAYEQY
TRBJ2-7 | TRBV2 | ASSDPSYEQY
TRBJ2-5 | TRBV5-4 | ASSRGAGTETQY
TRBJ1-1 | TRBV6-1 | ASHRDTPNTEAF
TRBJ1-1 | TRBV4-2 | ASSRQGAPGTEAF
TRBJ2-1 | TRBV3-1 | ASSLSGSGNEQF